One T cell receptor (beta chain) is described in this entry. Data came from immunoSEQ multiplex PCR; TCRdb stores just in-frame clones and leaves some out. The data contain more than 70,000 clones, just over 90% of them singletons. There are 14 residues in the CDR3. V lost 4 bases to trimming and J lost 6 bases, with 13 bases between them. Looked up from germline, CDR1 is SNHLY and CDR2 is FYNNEI. These data are taken from a study of T cell changes during pregnancy in multiple sclerosis. This clonotype was sampled from a female donor with multiple sclerosis, enrolled in a pregnancy study. J is TRBJ1-5 and V is TRBV2; D is uncertain. This sample comprised peripheral blood, obtained in the second trimester of pregnancy. CDR3 sequence reads: CASSVKVGGQPQHF. The CDR3 region has the DNA TGTGCCAGCAGTGTCAAGGTAGGAGGTCAGCCCCAGCATTTT.